These 10 T cell receptor beta chains came from one sample sequenced in a study of blood T cell repertoires in COVID-19. The data were produced by immunoSEQ multiplex PCR, yet TCRdb's version contains in-frame clones alone and is incomplete. The sample has under 200,000 clones; about three quarters are singletons. Sequenced: peripheral blood. These receptors came from a man in his sixties or seventies with acute or convalescent COVID-19.

This clone was seen a few times. The J gene is TRBJ2-2, the V gene TRBV7-6, with TRBD1 identical over 9 bases. CDR1 SGHVS and CDR2 FNYEAQ come from the germline V gene. The CDR3 covers 15 residues. Germline trimming cut 5 bases from V and 4 bases from J; bases unmatched to any gene: 5. The CDR3 DNA reads TGTGCCAGCAGCACCACGACAGGGGGCACCGGGGAGCTGTTTTTT. Its translation: CASSTTTGGTGELFF.

This clone was found a few times. J is TRBJ2-7 and V is TRBV2; possible D gene TRBD2, 5 bases. Per germline, CDR1 SNHLY and CDR2 FYNNEI. The CDR3 contains 13 residues. Trimming removed 5 bases from V and 3 bases from J, with 11 bases in between. The CDR3 DNA is TGTGCCAGCAGTCCCCCTGCGGGCTACGAGCAGTACTTC. Its translation is CASSPPAGYEQYF.

This clone was detected only once. The gene calls are TRBV27 and TRBJ2-2, with 8 bases identical to TRBD2. CDR3 length: 18 amino acids. Germline CDR1 is MNHEY and CDR2 is SMNVEV (reference sequence). V shed 3 bases and J 0 bases; nucleotides not matched to a gene: 9. CDR3 sequence: CASSFKLGGRTNTGELFF. The CDR3 DNA is TGTGCCAGCAGTTTTAAATTGGGCGGGAGGACGAACACCGGGGAGCTGTTTTTT.

The J gene is TRBJ2-5, the V gene TRBV11-2; TRBD2 matches at 9 bases. Germline-derived CDR1 and CDR2 are SGHAT and FQNNGV. There are 16 residues in the CDR3. V lost 0 bases and J lost 2; bases outside the gene matches: 4. CDR3 coding DNA: TGTGCCAGCAGCTTAGATGACCTAGCGGGGCAAGAGACCCAGTACTTC. Encoded protein: CASSLDDLAGQETQYF. Combining the CDR3 with reference TRBV11-2 and TRBJ2-5 gives the whole variable domain EAGVAQSPRYKIIEKRQSVAFWCNPISGHATLYWYQQILGQGPKLLIQFQNNGVVDDSQLPKDRFSAERLKGVDSTLKIQPAKLEDSAVYLCASSLDDLAGQETQYFGPGTRLLVL.

This clone appeared many times. V gene TRBV15 combines with J gene TRBJ2-7; TRBD1 matches at 7 bases. Germline loops: CDR1 LNHNV, CDR2 YYDKDF (reference sequence). CDR3 length equals 14 residues. V was clipped by 5 bases and J by 0 bases; unmatched bases: 4. CDR3 coding DNA: TGTGCCACCAGCCCAAGGACAGGCTCCTACGAGCAGTACTTC. This gives the protein CATSPRTGSYEQYF.

This sequence joins TRBV28 and TRBJ2-7, with 7 bases identical to TRBD1. From germline, CDR1 is MDHEN and CDR2 SYDVKM. V shed 2 bases and J 5 bases; nucleotides not matched to a gene: 6. The CDR3 is 14 amino acids. The CDR3 loop is CASSLPTGVNEQYF. The CDR3 bases are TGTGCCAGCAGTTTACCTACAGGGGTGAACGAGCAGTACTTC.

This clone was seen only a few times. The gene calls are TRBV27 and TRBJ2-5; perhaps TRBD2 as D (5 bases). The V end was cut by 2 bases, the J end by 3 bases, with 10 bases between. CDR1 and CDR2 from the germline V gene are MNHEY and SMNVEV (reference sequence). The CDR3 extends over 14 amino acids. The CDR3 region has the DNA TGTGCCAGCAGTTTACGGGGTAAGGAAGAGACCCAGTACTTC. This sequence encodes CASSLRGKEETQYF.

This clone occurred a few times. This chain connects TRBV27 to TRBJ2-7; 9 bases are a match to TRBD1. The CDR3 extends over 14 amino acids. Germline CDR1 and CDR2: MNHEY and SMNVEV (reference sequence). The V segment lost 7 bases and the J segment 2 bases; nucleotides outside the gene matches: 6. The CDR3 DNA is TGTGCCAGCACCAGGACAGGGGCTCCCTACGAGCAGTACTTC. The encoded protein is CASTRTGAPYEQYF.

This chain joins TRBV19 and TRBJ1-2; 8 bases line up with TRBD1. The V gene end was trimmed by 0 bases and the J gene end by 6 bases; junction bases not matched to a gene: 0. The germline gives CDR1 LNHDA, CDR2 SQIVND (reference sequence). The CDR3 is made up of 13 amino acids. The CDR3 DNA reads TGTGCCAGTAGTATAGAGGACAGGGATGGCTACACCTTC. Translated: CASSIEDRDGYTF.

The chain recombines TRBV3-1 (or the pseudogene TRBV3-2) with TRBJ2-1; 14 bases map to TRBD2. CDR3 length: 19 amino acids. Per germline, CDR1 LGHDT and CDR2 YNNKEL (reference sequence). With V trimmed by 4 bases and J by 5 bases, 13 bases remained unmatched. The CDR3 coding sequence is TGTGCCAGCAGCCGGACCGGCGGGACTAGCGGGAGAATCCACAATGAGCAGTTCTTC. This encodes CASSRTGGTSGRIHNEQFF.